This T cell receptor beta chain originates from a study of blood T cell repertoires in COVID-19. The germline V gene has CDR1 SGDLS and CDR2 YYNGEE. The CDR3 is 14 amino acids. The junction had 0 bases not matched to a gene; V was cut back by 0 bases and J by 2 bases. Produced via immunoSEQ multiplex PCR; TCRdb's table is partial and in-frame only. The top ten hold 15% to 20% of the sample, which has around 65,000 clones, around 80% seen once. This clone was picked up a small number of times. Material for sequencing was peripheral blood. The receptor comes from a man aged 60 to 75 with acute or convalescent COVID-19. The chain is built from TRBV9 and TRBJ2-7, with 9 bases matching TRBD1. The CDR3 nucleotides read TGTGCCAGCAGCGTAGGGACAGGGGCCTACGAGCAGTACTTC. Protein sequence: CASSVGTGAYEQYF.